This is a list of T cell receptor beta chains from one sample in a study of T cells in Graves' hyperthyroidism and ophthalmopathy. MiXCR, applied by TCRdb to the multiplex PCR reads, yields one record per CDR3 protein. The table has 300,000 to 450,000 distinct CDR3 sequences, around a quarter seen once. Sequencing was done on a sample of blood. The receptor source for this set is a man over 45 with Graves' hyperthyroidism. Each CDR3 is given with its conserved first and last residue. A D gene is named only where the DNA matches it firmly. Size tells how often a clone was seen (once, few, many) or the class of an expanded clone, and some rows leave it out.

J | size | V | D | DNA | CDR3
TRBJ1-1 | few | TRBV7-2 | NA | TGTGCCAGCAGCTTAGTTCCGGGGGCCACTGAAGCTTTCTTT | CASSLVPGATEAFF
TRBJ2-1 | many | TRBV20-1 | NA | TGCAGTGCTAGAAAGGTTAATGAGCAGTTCTTC | CSARKVNEQFF
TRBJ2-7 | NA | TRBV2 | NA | TGTGCCAGCAGCGACGCATTCCACGAGCAGTACTTC | CASSDAFHEQYF
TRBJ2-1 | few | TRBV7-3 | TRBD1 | TGTGCCAGCAGCCTTGACAGGGGTTCCCCTGAGCAGTTCTTC | CASSLDRGSPEQFF
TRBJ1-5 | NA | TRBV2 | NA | TGTGCCAGCAGTGTAGAGGGTTATCAGCCCCAGCATTTT | CASSVEGYQPQHF
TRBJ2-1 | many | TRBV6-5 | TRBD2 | TGTGCCAGCAGTTACTCGACTAGCAGCTCCTACAATGAGCAGTTCTTC | CASSYSTSSSYNEQFF
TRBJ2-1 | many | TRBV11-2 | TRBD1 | TGTGCCAGCAGCCCTAGGACAGGGCCCTACAATGAGCAGTTCTTC | CASSPRTGPYNEQFF
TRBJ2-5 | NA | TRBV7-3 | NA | TGTGCCAGCAGCTTAGACTCGGGCGGGACTGGTTTAGAGACCCAGTACTTC | CASSLDSGGTGLETQYF
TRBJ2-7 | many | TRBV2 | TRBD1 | TGTGCCAGCACCCGATCGGCAGGGGGAAGGGAGCAGTACTTC | CASTRSAGGREQYF
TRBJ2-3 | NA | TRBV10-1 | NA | TGCGCCAACAAATTGGCACTTCTATTCTCGGGAAACACAGATACGCAGTATTTT | CANKLALLFSGNTDTQYF
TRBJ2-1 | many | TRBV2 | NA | TGTGCCAGCAGTGAGATGTTCGGGGGCTCCTACAATGAGCAGTTCTTC | CASSEMFGGSYNEQFF
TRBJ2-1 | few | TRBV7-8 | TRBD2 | TGTGCCAGCAGCTTAGGGGTAGCGGGAAATCACAATGAGCAGTTCTTC | CASSLGVAGNHNEQFF
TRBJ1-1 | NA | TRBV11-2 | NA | TGTGCCAGCAGCTTAGGCAGGGAATCCGCTTTCTTT | CASSLGRESAFF
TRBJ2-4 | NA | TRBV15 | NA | TGTGCCACCAGCAGAGAACCAGGAAGAGCCAAAAACATTCAGTACTTC | CATSREPGRAKNIQYF
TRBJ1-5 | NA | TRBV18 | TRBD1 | TGTGCCAGCTCACCACGGGACAGGGGAGGTCAGCCCCAGCATTTT | CASSPRDRGGQPQHF
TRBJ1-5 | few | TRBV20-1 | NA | TGCAGTGCTAGAGTACCAGGGGCAAGCAATCAGCCCCAGCATTTT | CSARVPGASNQPQHF
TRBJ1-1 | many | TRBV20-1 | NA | TGCAGTGCTAGACCCCCACCGGGTCAGCTCAACACTGAAGCTTTCTTT | CSARPPPGQLNTEAFF
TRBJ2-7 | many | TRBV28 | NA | TGTGCCAGCAGAACAACCCAAGGGGCACTCGAGCAGTACTTC | CASRTTQGALEQYF
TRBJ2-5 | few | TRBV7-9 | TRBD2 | TGTGCCAGCAGCGATAAAAGCGGGGTCCAAGAGACCCAGTACTTC | CASSDKSGVQETQYF
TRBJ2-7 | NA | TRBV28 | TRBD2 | TGTGCCAGCAGCTTAACGTTTACTAGCGGGGTTCCCTACGAGCAGTACTTC | CASSLTFTSGVPYEQYF
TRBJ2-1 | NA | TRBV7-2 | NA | TGTGCCAGCAGCTTAAACTACAGAGACAATGAGCAGTTCTTC | CASSLNYRDNEQFF
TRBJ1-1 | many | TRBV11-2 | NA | TGTGCCAGCAGTTGGAACAGGGACACTGAAGCTTTCTTT | CASSWNRDTEAFF
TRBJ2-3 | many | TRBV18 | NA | TGTGCCAGCTCGTCGACAGGGACTAGCACAGATACGCAGTATTTT | CASSSTGTSTDTQYF
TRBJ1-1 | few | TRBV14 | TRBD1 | TGTGCCAGCAGCCAAGAACAGGGGGCGCGGGGAATGAACACTGAAGCTTTCTTT | CASSQEQGARGMNTEAFF
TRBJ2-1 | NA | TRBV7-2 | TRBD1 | TGTGCCAGCAGCTTAGGACCCGCTGGACAGGGCAAACGGGAGCAGTTCTTC | CASSLGPAGQGKREQFF
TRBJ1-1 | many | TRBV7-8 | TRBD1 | TGTGCCAGCAGCTCAGGACAGGGGTACACTGAAGCTTTCTTT | CASSSGQGYTEAFF
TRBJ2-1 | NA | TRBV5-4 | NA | TGTGCCAGCTCCGGAGGGGGGAGCTCCTACAATGAGCAGTTCTTC | CASSGGGSSYNEQFF